These 5 T cell receptor beta chains came from one sample sequenced in a study of T cell responses to AZD1222 COVID-19 vaccine. Clones were sequenced by immunoSEQ multiplex PCR, and TCRdb holds only the in-frame ones, with some missing. This table holds about 200,000 clones, approximately 94% found once. The specimen comprised peripheral blood, sampled on day 0 of MenACWY control vaccination. These TCRs come from an adult in good health.

The chain employs TRBV3-1 (or the pseudogene TRBV3-2) and TRBJ1-6; possibly TRBD1 for D (5 bases). The length of the CDR3 is 14 residues. From germline, CDR1 is LGHDT and CDR2 YNNKEL (reference sequence). V was trimmed by 7 bases and J by 9 bases, leaving 16 bases between them. The CDR3, as DNA: TGTGCCAGCACCCCGGGAGGGGTCGTTTCACCCCTCCACTTT. This codes for CASTPGGVVSPLHF.

This chain uses TRBV3-1 (or the pseudogene TRBV3-2) with TRBJ1-2; no clear D. CDR3 length: 18 residues. Germline V lookup: CDR1 LGHDT, CDR2 YNNKEL (reference sequence). Trimming pared 0 bases from V and 0 bases from J, leaving 17 bases between. The CDR3 DNA reads TGTGCCAGCAGCCAAGATCTGTTGACCCGGTTAGCTAACTATGGCTACACCTTC. Translated, it gives CASSQDLLTRLANYGYTF.

V and J are TRBV28 and TRBJ1-5; unclear D gene. From germline, CDR1 is MDHEN and CDR2 SYDVKM. The CDR3 covers 11 residues. V dropped 10 bases and J dropped 4 bases, with 8 bases sitting between them. The CDR3 region has the DNA TGTGCCACGGGAGGGAATCAGCCCCAGCATTTT. It is translated as CATGGNQPQHF.

The genes are TRBV25-1 and TRBJ1-2; TRBD1 might be the D (5 bases). Germline CDR1 and CDR2: MGHDK and SYGVNS. CDR3 size: 14 residues. Trimming took off 7 bases at V and 9 bases at J, with 21 bases between the two ends. CDR3 protein: CASTRDGTSSRYTF. DNA of the CDR3: TGTGCCAGCACCCGGGACGGAACCTCCTCTCGCTACACCTTC.

This clone appeared once. DNA for the CDR3: TGTGCCAGCAGTAACAGGGGGCCTCGGCAAAAACTGTTTTTT. This translates into CASSNRGPRQKLFF. The J gene is TRBJ1-4, the V gene TRBV2; 9 nucleotides agree with TRBD1. V dropped 5 bases and J dropped 9; count of bases not matched to a gene: 7. Germline CDR1 is SNHLY and CDR2 is FYNNEI. There are 14 residues in the CDR3.